What follows is one T cell receptor beta chain and its context. The sample comes from a study of T cell changes during pregnancy in multiple sclerosis. Here immunoSEQ multiplex PCR was the method, and the copy in TCRdb shows in-frame clones only, minus some. Of some 71,000 clones in the sample, around 90% were seen once. This specimen consisted of peripheral blood, obtained after pregnancy. This clonotype was obtained from a female donor with multiple sclerosis, enrolled in a pregnancy study.

In DNA form, the CDR3 reads TGCGCCAGCAGCCGAGGGACTAGCGGGGGGGACAATGAGCAGTTCTTC. Amino acids: CASSRGTSGGDNEQFF. The chain links TRBV5-1 to TRBJ2-1, with 16 bases fitting TRBD2. The CDR3 consists of 16 residues. CDR1 and CDR2 (germline): SGHRS, YFSETQ. V lost 4 bases, J lost 5 bases, and 3 bases stayed unmatched.